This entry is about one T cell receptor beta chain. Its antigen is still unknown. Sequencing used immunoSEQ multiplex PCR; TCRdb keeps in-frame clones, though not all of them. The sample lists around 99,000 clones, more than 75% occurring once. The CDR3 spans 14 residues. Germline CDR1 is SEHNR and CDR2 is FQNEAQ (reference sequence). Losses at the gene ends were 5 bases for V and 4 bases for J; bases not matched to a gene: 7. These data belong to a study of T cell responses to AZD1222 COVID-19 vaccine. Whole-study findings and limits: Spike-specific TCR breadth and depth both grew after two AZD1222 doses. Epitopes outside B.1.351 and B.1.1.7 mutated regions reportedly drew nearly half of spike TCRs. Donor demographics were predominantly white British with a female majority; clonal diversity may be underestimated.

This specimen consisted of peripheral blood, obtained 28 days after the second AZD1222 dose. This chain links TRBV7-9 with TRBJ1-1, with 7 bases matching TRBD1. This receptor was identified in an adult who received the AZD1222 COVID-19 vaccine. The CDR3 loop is CASSGRDSFTEAFF. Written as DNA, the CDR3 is TGTGCCAGCAGCGGCCGGGACAGCTTCACTGAAGCTTTCTTT.